The present T cell receptor beta chain was sequenced within a study of blood T cell repertoires in COVID-19. Trimming cost V 6 bases and J 0 bases; bases outside gene matches: 1. This CDR3 region has 14 residues. Germline assignment: CDR1 MNHEY and CDR2 SVGAGI. The protocol was immunoSEQ multiplex PCR, while the TCRdb copy is restricted to in-frame clones and leaves out a portion. This repertoire shows about 110,000 clones, around 76% found once; its top ten account for 3% to 4%. The specimen sequenced was peripheral blood. The sequence was obtained from a woman of 80 years or more with acute or convalescent COVID-19. The chain carries TRBV6-5 and TRBJ1-4; 7 bases are a match to TRBD1. CDR3 amino acids: CASRGTATNEKLFF. CDR3 in DNA: TGTGCCAGCAGAGGGACAGCAACTAATGAAAAACTGTTTTTT.